This TCR beta chain stems from a study of beta chain features in type 1 diabetes. The CDR3 loop spans 15 amino acids. V shed 3 bases and J 2 bases; nucleotides not matched to a gene: 0. Germline V CDR1 and CDR2: KGHSH, LQKENI. Sequenced material consisted of expressed TCRB transcripts (all of the isolated RNA was reverse transcribed). Sequenced by immunoSEQ multiplex PCR; TCRdb stores in-frame clones only, minus some. The sample contains 350,000 or so clones, around 20% of which appear only once. The sequence came from a woman between 18 and 29 years old in good health. V is TRBV18 and J is TRBJ2-6, with TRBD1 identical over 8 bases. Sequencing input: naive CD4+ T cells from blood. The CDR3 DNA reads TGTGCCAGCTCACCGACAGGGGCTGGGGCCAACGTCCTGACTTTC. Protein product: CASSPTGAGANVLTF. Complete variable domain (other parts from reference TRBV18 and TRBJ2-6): NAGVMQNPRHLVRRRGQEARLRCSPMKGHSHVYWYRQLPEEGLKFMVYLQKENIIDESGMPKERFSAEFPKEGPSILRIQQVVRGDSAAYFCASSPTGAGANVLTFGAGSRLTVL.